The 5 T cell receptor beta chains presented below share a single source sample, sequenced in a study of radiotherapy plus CTLA-4 blockade in lung cancer. Sequenced by immunoSEQ multiplex PCR; TCRdb stores in-frame clones only, minus some. This repertoire shows about 68,000 clones, 79% found once; its top ten account for approximately 9.3%. The sample here was peripheral blood, taken from a patient treated with radiotherapy plus ipilimumab. These receptor sequences come from a human donor with non-small cell lung cancer who had a complete response to radiotherapy plus ipilimumab.

The V gene is TRBV29-1, the J gene TRBJ1-2; 7 bases match TRBD1. Germline lookup yields CDR1 SQVTM and CDR2 ANQGSEA. V lost 4 bases and J lost 8; bases outside the gene matches: 4. This CDR3 is built from 11 residues. The CDR3 protein is CSVGRGQGYTF. The CDR3 nucleotides read TGCAGCGTTGGGAGGGGGCAAGGCTACACCTTC.

At least ten counts were recorded for this clone. CDR3 region: CASSLSEGAVQYF. In DNA form, the CDR3 reads TGTGCCAGCAGTTTATCGGAAGGGGCAGTGCAGTATTTT. This sequence joins TRBV27 and TRBJ2-3; weak D call: TRBD1 (5 bases). Per germline, CDR1 MNHEY and CDR2 SMNVEV (reference sequence). V lost 0 bases and J 11 bases, leaving 12 bases between the germline ends. This CDR3 spans 13 amino acids.

The chain couples TRBV7-9 to TRBJ2-2, with D possibly TRBD2 on 6 matching bases. The CDR3 covers 16 residues. The ends were cut back, 5 bases at V and 1 base at J, with 14 bases in the middle. Germline V CDR1 and CDR2: SEHNR, FQNEAQ (reference sequence). DNA for the CDR3: TGTGCCAGCAGCCCAAGGGCTAGCGAGAACACCGGGGAGCTGTTTTTT. It encodes CASSPRASENTGELFF.

The chain is built from TRBV4-3 and TRBJ1-1; the D gene is possibly TRBD1 (6 bases). This CDR3 is built from 15 residues. V shed 0 bases and J shed 1 base, with 9 bases lying between them. Germline V lookup: CDR1 LGHNA, CDR2 YSLEER. For the CDR3, the DNA is TGCGCCAGCAGCCAAGATGACAGGCGGAACACTGAAGCTTTCTTT. Residues: CASSQDDRRNTEAFF.

The chain recombines TRBV18 with TRBJ2-5; possible D gene TRBD1, 6 bases. This CDR3 has 12 residues. Trimming left V 6 bases short and J 5 bases short, with 10 bases between. In germline, CDR1 is KGHSH, CDR2 LQKENI. CDR3 residues: CASSPGVETQYF. The CDR3, as DNA: TGTGCCAGCTCCCCAGGGGTGGAGACCCAGTACTTC.